The T cell receptor (beta chain) described here comes from a study of blood T cell repertoires in COVID-19. Study-wide background: In each case, the material was cDNA or gDNA derived from T cells, B-cell-depleted T cells, or PBMCs.

Methods used by the authors: Using reference gene primer amplification, nucleated cell counts were estimated. Profiling relied on immunoSEQ multiplex PCR, and the TCRdb table lists in-frame clones only, not all of them. V, J and clone size reflect that table, while D and trimming were determined from the DNA. In the table there are 150,000 or so clones, about 81% of which are singletons. The V gene end was trimmed by 5 bases and the J gene end by 1 base; junction bases not matched to a gene: 10. The CDR3 has 15 amino acids. The germline V gene encodes CDR1 GTSNPN and CDR2 SVGIG (reference sequence). The table lists this clone with a count of one.

The chain uses TRBV30 and TRBJ1-2; TRBD1 matches at 7 bases. The sequence was collected from a human donor in a cohort sampled during active COVID-19. The sample was peripheral blood. The CDR3 region has the DNA TGTGCCTGGGTATGGGGGGACAGCATTAACTATGGCTACACCTTC. This gives the protein CAWVWGDSINYGYTF.